Reported below is one T cell receptor beta chain. What it recognizes is unknown. These data come from a study of siplizumab effects on memory and regulatory T cells. Study-level findings and limits: Confirmation was lacking for the suppressive function of proliferating Tregs derived from siplizumab cultures.

The V end was cut by 0 bases, the J end by 9 bases, with 13 bases between. The CDR3 sequence is 14 residues long. In germline, CDR1 is SGDLS, CDR2 YYNGEE. The repertoire was sequenced with immunoSEQ multiplex PCR; TCRdb's copy has only in-frame clones and lacks some. The profile covers about 94,000 clones, with 85% to 95% appearing a single time and around 0.33% taken by the ten largest. Sequencing was performed on non-Treg CD4+ T cells sorted from blood. This rearrangement joins TRBV9 to TRBJ2-1, with D perhaps being TRBD1 or TRBD2 (7 bases each). The source of this sequence is a human donor in good health. The CDR3 region is CASSVVTGEGEQFF. The CDR3 DNA sequence: TGTGCCAGCAGCGTAGTCACAGGGGAGGGTGAGCAGTTCTTC.